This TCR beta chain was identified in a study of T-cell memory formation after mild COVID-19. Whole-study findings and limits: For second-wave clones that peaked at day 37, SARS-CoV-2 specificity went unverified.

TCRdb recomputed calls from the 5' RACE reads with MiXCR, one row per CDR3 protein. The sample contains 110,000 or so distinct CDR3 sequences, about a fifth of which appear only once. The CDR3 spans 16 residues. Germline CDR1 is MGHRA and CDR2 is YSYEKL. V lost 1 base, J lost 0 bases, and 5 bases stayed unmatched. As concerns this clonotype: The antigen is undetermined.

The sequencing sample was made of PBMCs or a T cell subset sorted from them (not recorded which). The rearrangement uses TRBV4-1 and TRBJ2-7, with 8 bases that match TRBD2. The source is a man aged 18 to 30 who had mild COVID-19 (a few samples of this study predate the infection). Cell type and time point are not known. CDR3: CASSQGPSGFSYEQYF. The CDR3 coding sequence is TGCGCCAGCAGCCAAGGCCCTAGCGGGTTCTCCTACGAGCAGTACTTC.